Each of the 23 T cell receptor beta chains below was sequenced from the same sample in a study of cytomegalovirus exposure and HLA in healthy donors (dated by TCRdb to 2016 to 2017). Libraries came from the immunoSEQ multiplex PCR assay. The multiplex PCR relied on a mix of 60 forward primers for TCR Vbeta segments and 13 reverse primers for TCR Jbeta segments. Held by TCRdb, this immuneACCESS table contains in-frame sequences only and omits some clones. Under half of the omission traces to an unresolved V gene where checked; the cause of the rest is unknown. This sample is represented by 100,000 or so clones; 60% to 85% of them were singletons. The ten biggest clones cover roughly 5.7% of the sample. The specimen was PBMCs. These receptors were collected from a male donor in good health and CMV-seronegative.

The V gene is TRBV14, the J gene TRBJ2-7, with TRBD1 identical over 10 bases. Germline V gene data show CDR1 as SGHDN and CDR2 as FVKESK. This CDR3 region has 22 residues. The trim removed 2 bases at V and 4 bases at J, leaving 26 bases unmatched. Written as DNA, the CDR3 is TGTGCCAGCAGCCAATGGCGTTCTTCCGGGGTTGTCCGAAGACAGGGGGCTTACGAGCAGTACTTC. Its translation: CASSQWRSSGVVRRQGAYEQYF.

V is TRBV29-1 and J is TRBJ1-2; D call uncertain. Trimming removed 6 bases at V and 4 bases at J, with 15 bases between. The germline V gene has CDR1 SQVTM and CDR2 ANQGSEA. This CDR3 has 13 amino acids. The CDR3 sequence: CSVNPGLTYGYTF. The CDR3 coding sequence is TGCAGCGTCAACCCAGGTTTAACCTATGGCTACACCTTC.

This chain connects TRBV18 to TRBJ1-1, with D possibly TRBD1 on 6 matching bases. Between the trimmed V and J ends, which lost 0 bases and 0 bases, there was a span of 14 bases. In germline, CDR1 is KGHSH, CDR2 LQKENI. This CDR3 comprises 17 residues. The CDR3 sequence: CASSPPQGPAMNTEAFF. Written as DNA, the CDR3 is TGTGCCAGCTCACCACCCCAGGGGCCGGCTATGAACACTGAAGCTTTCTTT.

The rearrangement links TRBV5-1 to TRBJ2-1; 10 bases line up with TRBD2. CDR3 length equals 17 residues. The V gene end was trimmed by 3 bases and the J gene end by 2 bases; junction bases not matched to a gene: 8. The germline CDR1 and CDR2 sequences are SGHRS and YFSETQ. In DNA, the CDR3 is TGCGCCAGCAGCTCCCAGGGAGCGGGAGGGCCCTACAATGAGCAGTTCTTC. This gives the protein CASSSQGAGGPYNEQFF.

V gene TRBV4-1 combines with J gene TRBJ1-2; D ambiguous. The CDR3 is made up of 15 amino acids. Germline assignment: CDR1 MGHRA and CDR2 YSYEKL. V dropped 0 bases and J dropped 4 bases, with 12 bases sitting between them. The CDR3 protein is CASSQDLEEIYGYTF. In DNA, the CDR3 is TGCGCCAGCAGCCAAGATTTGGAGGAAATCTATGGCTACACCTTC.

This chain links TRBV4-1 with TRBJ2-7; unclear D gene. CDR1 and CDR2 (germline): MGHRA, YSYEKL. Between the trimmed V and J ends, which lost 1 base and 3 bases, there was a span of 13 bases. This CDR3 has 15 residues. Here the CDR3 DNA reads TGCGCCAGCAGCCAAGGAGCCACCTCCCGCTACGAGCAGTACTTC. It specifies CASSQGATSRYEQYF.

The chain couples TRBV13 to TRBJ2-1; D call uncertain. Germline V lookup: CDR1 PRHDT, CDR2 FYEKMQ (reference sequence). The CDR3 loop spans 13 amino acids. The germline V and J ends were trimmed by 5 bases and 7 bases, with 12 bases remaining between them. DNA for the CDR3: TGTGCCAGCAGCCCCGGTCCCCATAATGAGCAGTTCTTC. Its translation: CASSPGPHNEQFF. Variable domain in full (rest from reference TRBV13 and TRBJ2-1): AAGVIQSPRHLIKEKRETATLKCYPIPRHDTVYWYQQGPGQDPQFLISFYEKMQSDKGSIPDRFSAQQFSDYHSELNMSSLELGDSALYFCASSPGPHNEQFFGPGTRLTVL.

On this clone itself: Sequence at one end of the junction differs from germline and may be a read error. The chain uses TRBV7-9 and TRBJ2-2, with 9 bases aligning to TRBD2. Germline V CDR1 and CDR2: SEHNR, FQNEAQ (reference sequence). The CDR3 consists of 16 residues. The CDR3 region is CSSSLVILAGTGELFF. CDR3 DNA: TGTTCCAGCAGCTTAGTAATCCTAGCGGGAACCGGGGAGCTGTTTTTT.

V gene TRBV29-1 combines with J gene TRBJ2-1, with D unresolved. V shed 2 bases and J shed 0 bases, with 14 bases lying between them. The germline V gene encodes CDR1 SQVTM and CDR2 ANQGSEA. This CDR3 has 16 residues. The DNA for the CDR3 is TGCAGCGTTGAATTTTCTAGTGGAAGCTCCTACAATGAGCAGTTCTTC. This translates into CSVEFSSGSSYNEQFF.

The chain carries TRBV7-9 and TRBJ2-2; 7 positions match TRBD1. The CDR3 consists of 16 residues. J gave up 1 base and V 5 bases, and 7 bases lay outside the gene matches. Germline V CDR1 and CDR2: SEHNR, FQNEAQ (reference sequence). The CDR3 sequence: CASSPRTGLNTGELFF. The CDR3 coding sequence is TGTGCCAGCAGCCCCAGGACAGGCCTGAACACCGGGGAGCTGTTTTTT.

The rearrangement joins TRBV28 to TRBJ2-7; D possibly corresponds to TRBD1 (6 bases). Trimming took 8 bases from V and 0 from J, leaving 14 bases between them. The germline gives CDR1 MDHEN, CDR2 SYDVKM. This CDR3 has 14 amino acids. Written as DNA, the CDR3 is TGTGCCAGCGTGGGACACCTAAGCTCCTACGAGCAGTACTTC. It codes for CASVGHLSSYEQYF.

V usage is TRBV10-1 and J usage is TRBJ1-4; TRBD1 matches at 8 bases. CDR1 is WNHNN and CDR2 is SYGVQD in the germline V gene (reference sequence). The CDR3 loop spans 18 amino acids. The V gene end was trimmed by 3 bases and the J gene end by 5 bases; junction bases not matched to a gene: 14. Here the CDR3 reads CASSDPDRVEGGNEKLFF. The CDR3 nucleotides are TGCGCCAGCAGTGACCCGGACAGGGTCGAGGGGGGGAATGAAAAACTGTTTTTT.

This sequence joins TRBV7-9 and TRBJ2-1, with D maybe TRBD2 (6 bases). The CDR3 covers 15 residues. Trimming stripped 4 bases from V and 7 bases from J, with 17 bases between. Germline V gene lookup returns CDR1 SEHNR and CDR2 FQNEAQ (reference sequence). This CDR3 is CASSSPGLTMNEQFF. The CDR3 nucleotides read TGTGCCAGCAGCTCCCCGGGACTCACAATGAATGAGCAGTTCTTC.

This clone appeared a few times. The chain carries TRBV5-4 and TRBJ2-5; 8 bases fit TRBD2. The CDR3 length is 14 residues. CDR1 and CDR2 (germline): SGHNT, YYREEE (reference sequence). J was trimmed by 2 bases and V by 3 bases; bases with no gene match: 3. The CDR3 DNA is TGTGCCAGCAGCTCGGTAGCGGGACAAGAGACCCAGTACTTC. The encoded protein is CASSSVAGQETQYF.

The sample holds many counts of this clone. The rearrangement joins TRBV6-1 to TRBJ1-5, with 9 bases that match TRBD1. CDR3 size: 14 residues. V lost 4 bases, J lost 6 bases, and 4 bases stayed unmatched. The V gene's germline CDR1 is MNHNS and CDR2 SASEGT. CDR3 nucleotides: TGTGCCAGCAGTGGGACAGGGGACACTCAGCCCCAGCATTTT. This encodes CASSGTGDTQPQHF.

The chain combines TRBV14 with TRBJ1-4; D perhaps matches TRBD1 (6 bases). Germline CDR1 SGHDN, CDR2 FVKESK. V was trimmed by 5 bases and J by 10 bases, leaving 14 bases between them. The length of the CDR3 is 13 residues. CDR3 coding DNA: TGTGCCAGCAGCTCGTTCAGGGGTGCAAAACTGTTTTTT. Protein: CASSSFRGAKLFF.

The genes are TRBV21-1 and TRBJ2-7; the table gives TRBD1 as D, unverified against the DNA. TRBV21-1 is a pseudogene segment. The CDR3 covers 14 residues. CDR3 bases: TGTGCCAGCAGCACGACAGACCATCCCTACGAGCAGTACTTC. Translating gives CASSTTDHPYEQYF.

The gene calls are TRBV7-9 and TRBJ1-3; TRBD1 matches at 9 bases. From germline, CDR1 is SEHNR and CDR2 FQNEAQ (reference sequence). The CDR3 runs to 16 residues. V dropped 4 bases and J dropped 2; count of bases not matched to a gene: 6. The CDR3 sequence: CASSSDRQGAGNTIYF. For the CDR3, the DNA is TGTGCCAGCAGCTCTGATCGACAGGGGGCTGGAAACACCATATATTTT.

The chain uses TRBV6-4 and TRBJ2-1, with 9 bases fitting TRBD1. The CDR3 covers 16 residues. Germline trimming cut 5 bases from V and 5 bases from J; bases unmatched to any gene: 10. Looked up from germline, CDR1 is MRHNA and CDR2 is SNTAGT. CDR3 in amino acids: CASSLNAGTGNNEQFF. As DNA, the CDR3 is TGTGCCAGCAGTCTCAACGCGGGGACAGGGAACAATGAGCAGTTCTTC.

This chain links TRBV5-1 with TRBJ2-1; D is unresolved. Deletions cut 3 bases from V and 3 bases from J, with 13 bases between. CDR1 SGHRS and CDR2 YFSETQ come from the germline V gene. This CDR3 region has 15 residues. The CDR3 spells CASSSLSPLYNEQFF. The CDR3 DNA reads TGCGCCAGCAGCTCTCTCTCTCCCCTCTACAATGAGCAGTTCTTC.

This clone was recorded once. The V call is TRBV9, the J call TRBJ2-4; 9 bases map to TRBD1. Germline CDR1 is SGDLS and CDR2 is YYNGEE. V lost 3 bases to trimming and J lost 8 bases; unmatched junction nucleotides: 15. This CDR3 comprises 17 residues. CDR3 coding DNA: TGTGCCAGCAGCGAGGACAGGGGCATTCCCCCCGACCACATTCAGTACTTC. Translating it yields CASSEDRGIPPDHIQYF.

Comment on this clone: The same CDR3 arises from other DNA sequences in this sample as well. This chain joins TRBV5-1 and TRBJ1-1; TRBD1 matches at 11 bases. V gave up 4 bases and J gave up 3 bases; unmatched junction bases: 5. Germline V gene data show CDR1 as SGHRS and CDR2 as YFSETQ. The CDR3 length is 15 residues. CDR3 protein: CASSPRTGGYTEAFF. The DNA for the CDR3 is TGCGCCAGCAGCCCTAGGACAGGGGGCTACACTGAAGCTTTCTTT.

J is TRBJ2-2 and V is TRBV28, with unresolved D. The CDR3 spans 20 residues. Trimming left V 3 bases short and J 1 base short, with 24 bases between. Per the germline V gene, CDR1 is MDHEN and CDR2 is SYDVKM. The CDR3 DNA is TGTGCCAGCAGTTTGGTGGTTGTTTCTCGGCGGAGTCGGAACACCGGGGAGCTGTTTTTT. Translating gives CASSLVVVSRRSRNTGELFF.